This T cell receptor (beta chain) was retrieved from a study of identical twins. Study-level findings and limits: In drawing conclusions, the study used cross-sectional statistical analysis and did not follow the same donors. Twins showed weaker excess sharing in their beta out-of-frame sequences.

Each donor was a healthy Caucasian. This clonotype was counted at least ten times. What it recognizes is unknown. A universal primer site was incorporated via template switching, and the cDNA contained unique molecular identifiers. TCRdb passed the 5' RACE reads through MiXCR, listing each CDR3 protein once. The profile covers 350,000 to 400,000 distinct CDR3 sequences, with roughly 10% appearing a single time and under 10% taken by the ten largest. Looked up from germline, CDR1 is DFQATT and CDR2 is SNEGSKA (reference sequence). Trimming removed 1 base from V and 0 bases from J, with 10 bases in between. This CDR3 is 14 amino acids long.

The sample comprised naive T cells sorted from blood. This receptor was taken from a woman in her forties or fifties in good health. This chain joins TRBV20-1 and TRBJ2-7; D unresolved. The CDR3 reads CSARGGWASYEQYF. Written as DNA, the CDR3 is TGCAGTGCTAGAGGGGGATGGGCCTCCTACGAGCAGTACTTC.